The rows below give T cell receptor beta chains drawn from one sample of a study of PD-L1 blockade in urothelial cancer. The data were produced by immunoSEQ multiplex PCR, yet TCRdb's version contains in-frame clones alone and is incomplete. The sample consists of 85,000 to 90,000 clones, 70% to 90% of them appearing once. Sequencing used PBMCs, obtained around atezolizumab (anti-PD-L1) treatment. The origin of the receptors is an elderly woman with urothelial cancer. CDR3s include the opening cysteine and the closing phenylalanine or tryptophan. A D gene is named only where the DNA matches it firmly. Only some rows state a clone size, as once, few, many or a class for expanded clones.

>.|TRBV9|TRBJ2-6|TRBD1
CASSAGTANSGANVLTF
TGTGCCAGCAGCGCCGGGACAGCAAACTCTGGGGCCAACGTCCTGACTTTC
>.|TRBV28|TRBJ2-4|TRBD1
CASSTGQGARAKNIQYF
TGTGCCAGCAGCACCGGACAGGGGGCTAGAGCCAAAAACATTCAGTACTTC
>.|TRBV27|TRBJ2-7|TRBD2
CASSFGGGSLYEQYF
TGTGCCAGCAGTTTCGGCGGCGGGAGTTTATACGAGCAGTACTTC
>.|TRBV28|TRBJ1-5|.
CASSKPPGFHQPQHF
TGTGCCAGCAGTAAGCCCCCGGGGTTCCATCAGCCCCAGCATTTT
>.|TRBV7-9|TRBJ2-3|TRBD2
CASSSLPGGTDTQYF
TGTGCCAGCAGCTCCCTGCCGGGAGGAACAGATACGCAGTATTTT
>.|TRBV14|TRBJ2-7|TRBD1
CASSQGRGQGYEQYF
TGTGCCAGCAGCCAAGGGAGGGGACAGGGGTACGAGCAGTACTTC
>.|TRBV5-1|TRBJ2-1|.
CASSASPGERYNEQFF
TGCGCCAGCAGCGCTAGCCCGGGGGAGCGCTACAATGAGCAGTTCTTC
>few|TRBV2|TRBJ2-1|TRBD2
CASSVGLANEQFF
TGTGCCAGCAGCGTGGGACTAGCCAATGAGCAGTTCTTC
>.|TRBV5-4|TRBJ2-6|.
CASSLQGPRLGANVLTF
TGTGCCAGCAGCTTACAGGGCCCTAGGCTCGGGGCCAACGTCCTGACTTTC
>.|TRBV6-1|TRBJ2-2|.
CASSPGHDAGELFF
TGTGCCAGCAGTCCGGGACACGACGCCGGGGAGCTGTTTTTT
>.|TRBV6-1|TRBJ1-5|.
CASSEMQDSNQPQHF
TGTGCCAGCAGTGAGATGCAGGATAGCAATCAGCCCCAGCATTTT
>.|TRBV6-1|TRBJ2-3|TRBD2
CAGTGGAGSTDTQYF
TGTGCCGGAACGGGGGGAGCGGGAAGCACAGATACGCAGTATTTT
>medium-sized|TRBV30|TRBJ2-6|.
CAWSGQAGANVLTF
TGTGCCTGGAGTGGACAGGCTGGGGCCAACGTCCTGACTTTC
>.|TRBV10-3|TRBJ2-7|TRBD1
CAIRLSGQGSEQYF
TGTGCCATCAGGCTATCGGGACAGGGTAGCGAGCAGTACTTC
>few|TRBV30|TRBJ1-1|TRBD1
CAWSGQGSEAFF
TGTGCCTGGAGTGGACAGGGTTCTGAAGCTTTCTTT
>few|TRBV27|TRBJ2-7|.
CASSPPPSDTSWEQYF
TGTGCCAGCAGTCCCCCCCCGAGCGATACCTCTTGGGAGCAGTACTTC
>.|TRBV15|TRBJ2-2|TRBD1
CATSSQGANTGELFF
TGTGCCACCAGTTCCCAGGGGGCGAACACCGGGGAGCTGTTTTTT
>.|TRBV27|TRBJ2-7|TRBD1
CASSFRGPNEQYF
TGTGCCAGCAGCTTCAGGGGGCCAAACGAGCAGTACTTC
>.|TRBV6-4|TRBJ2-3|TRBD2
CASSPLASGRTDTQYF
TGTGCCAGCAGCCCCCTCGCTAGCGGGAGGACAGATACGCAGTATTTT
>.|TRBV5-1|TRBJ2-7|.
CASSLSGAYEQYF
TGCGCCAGCAGCTTGTCAGGGGCCTACGAGCAGTACTTC
>.|TRBV28|TRBJ2-1|.
CASITTTGTPSYNEQFF
TGTGCCAGCATTACTACCACCGGGACTCCGTCCTACAATGAGCAGTTCTTC
>.|TRBV28|TRBJ2-7|TRBD2
CASSSPGLAANIPYEQYF
TGTGCCAGCAGTTCCCCGGGACTAGCGGCAAATATACCCTACGAGCAGTACTTC
>.|TRBV18|TRBJ2-1|TRBD1
CASSPPSTGGIYNEQFF
TGTGCCAGCTCACCACCCAGTACAGGGGGCATCTACAATGAGCAGTTCTTC
>.|TRBV30|TRBJ1-4|.
CAYGTSATNEKLFF
TGTGCCTACGGGACATCTGCAACTAATGAAAAACTGTTTTTT
>once|TRBV27|TRBJ2-2|.
CASSFSTGELFF
TGTGCCAGCAGTTTTTCAACCGGGGAGCTGTTTTTT
>.|TRBV19|TRBJ2-1|TRBD2
CASSSRLAGGYNEQFF
TGTGCCAGTAGTTCTCGACTAGCGGGAGGCTACAATGAGCAGTTCTTC
>.|TRBV6-4|TRBJ2-2|TRBD1
CASSEQGTGELFF
TGTGCCAGCAGTGAACAGGGGACCGGGGAGCTGTTTTTT
>.|TRBV7-9|TRBJ1-1|.
CASSLVAGMNTEAFF
TGTGCCAGCAGCTTAGTGGCAGGTATGAACACTGAAGCTTTCTTT
>.|TRBV15|TRBJ2-3|TRBD1
CATSTGTATDTQYF
TGTGCCACCAGCACAGGGACAGCCACAGATACGCAGTATTTT
>.|TRBV6-1|TRBJ1-2|TRBD1
CASSEDGQGLYGYTF
TGTGCCAGCAGTGAAGACGGACAGGGCCTCTATGGCTACACCTTC
>.|TRBV28|TRBJ1-2|.
CASSPRVRSGYTF
TGTGCCAGCAGCCCCAGGGTGAGGAGCGGCTACACCTTC
>once|TRBV19|TRBJ1-4|.
CASSLDRINEKLFF
TGTGCCAGTAGCCTAGACAGGATTAATGAAAAACTGTTTTTT
>.|TRBV6-1|TRBJ2-1|.
CASTVVAAYNEQFF
TGTGCCAGCACTGTAGTGGCGGCCTACAATGAGCAGTTCTTC
>.|TRBV7-3|TRBJ2-7|TRBD2
CASSAGGTNYEQYF
TGTGCCAGCAGCGCGGGAGGCACTAACTACGAGCAGTACTTC
>.|TRBV12-2|TRBJ2-1|.
CASRSGPPGYNEQFF
TGTGCAAGTCGCTCGGGTCCCCCGGGGTACAATGAGCAGTTCTTC
>.|TRBV5-4|TRBJ2-1|.
CASSLALQLYNEQFF
TGTGCCAGCAGCTTGGCTTTACAGCTTTACAATGAGCAGTTCTTC
>.|TRBV9|TRBJ2-5|TRBD2
CASTLSGSPAGKETQYF
TGTGCCAGCACTTTGAGCGGGAGTCCCGCAGGGAAAGAGACCCAGTACTTC
>.|TRBV27|TRBJ2-3|.
CASSLNMGRTDTQYF
TGTGCCAGCAGTCTTAACATGGGGAGGACAGATACGCAGTATTTT
>.|TRBV28|TRBJ1-5|TRBD1
CASSFPDRAGNQPQHF
TGTGCCAGCAGTTTCCCGGACAGGGCGGGGAATCAGCCCCAGCATTTT
>.|TRBV29-1|TRBJ2-1|TRBD2
CSVDPAGVYNEQFF
TGCAGCGTTGATCCCGCGGGAGTTTACAATGAGCAGTTCTTC
>.|TRBV7-9|TRBJ2-1|TRBD2
CASSSLAGAYNEQFF
TGTGCCAGCAGCTCACTAGCGGGAGCCTACAATGAGCAGTTCTTC
>.|TRBV5-6|TRBJ1-4|.
CASSLDRAGVLDEKLFF
TGTGCCAGCAGCTTGGACAGGGCCGGTGTTCTGGATGAAAAACTGTTTTTT
>.|TRBV11-3|TRBJ2-3|TRBD2
CASSPGLASTDTQYF
TGTGCCAGCAGCCCGGGACTAGCATCCACAGATACGCAGTATTTT
>.|TRBV19|TRBJ1-1|TRBD1
CASSTPYLTGGTEAFF
TGTGCCAGTAGTACTCCTTACTTGACAGGGGGCACTGAAGCTTTCTTT
>.|TRBV27|TRBJ2-5|TRBD1
CASGETGTTQYF
TGTGCCAGCGGGGAGACAGGGACAACCCAGTACTTC
>.|TRBV19|TRBJ1-5|TRBD1
CASSIVPGGTGQPQHF
TGTGCCAGTAGTATAGTTCCAGGGGGCACGGGGCAGCCCCAGCATTTT
>.|TRBV15|TRBJ1-5|TRBD1
CATSRVQGVGLRAGNQPQHF
TGTGCCACCAGCAGAGTTCAGGGGGTAGGCTTAAGGGCAGGCAATCAGCCCCAGCATTTT
>once|TRBV7-3|TRBJ2-6|.
CASSRAGSGTSGANVLTF
TGTGCCAGCAGCCGAGCCGGGAGCGGCACGTCTGGGGCCAACGTCCTGACTTTC